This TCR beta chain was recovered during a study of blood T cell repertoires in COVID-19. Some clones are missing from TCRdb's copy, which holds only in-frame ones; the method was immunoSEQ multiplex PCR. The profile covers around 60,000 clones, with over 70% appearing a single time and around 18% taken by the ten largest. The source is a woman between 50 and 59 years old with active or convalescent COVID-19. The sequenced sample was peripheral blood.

The DNA for the CDR3 is TGTGCCAGACAGGTAGGTCGGTTCTCTTACCCCACCGGGGAGCTGTTTTTT. Protein product: CARQVGRFSYPTGELFF. The rearrangement links TRBV9 to TRBJ2-2; D possibly corresponds to TRBD1 (5 bases). The V gene's germline CDR1 is SGDLS and CDR2 YYNGEE. The CDR3 contains 17 residues. The V end lost 8 bases, the J end lost 4 bases, and 24 bases lay between the germline ends.